The source of this TCR beta chain is a study of identical twins. TCRdb analysed the 5' RACE reads with MiXCR anew, one entry per CDR3 protein. The sample includes some 240,000 distinct CDR3 sequences, approximately 8.6% of them seen just once. Germline CDR1 reads ENHRY; CDR2 reads SYGVKD. The V end was cut by 2 bases, the J end by 5 bases, with 6 bases between. The CDR3 spans 12 residues. The same data also contributed to another study, on yellow fever vaccine responses in identical twins.

This receptor was obtained from a woman under 30 in good health. The V and J genes are TRBV10-3 and TRBJ2-5; no clear D gene. Sequencing input: CD8+ T cells sorted from blood. The CDR3 DNA follows: TGTGCCATCAGTGAGAGATTGGAGACCCAGTACTTC. This gives the protein CAISERLETQYF.